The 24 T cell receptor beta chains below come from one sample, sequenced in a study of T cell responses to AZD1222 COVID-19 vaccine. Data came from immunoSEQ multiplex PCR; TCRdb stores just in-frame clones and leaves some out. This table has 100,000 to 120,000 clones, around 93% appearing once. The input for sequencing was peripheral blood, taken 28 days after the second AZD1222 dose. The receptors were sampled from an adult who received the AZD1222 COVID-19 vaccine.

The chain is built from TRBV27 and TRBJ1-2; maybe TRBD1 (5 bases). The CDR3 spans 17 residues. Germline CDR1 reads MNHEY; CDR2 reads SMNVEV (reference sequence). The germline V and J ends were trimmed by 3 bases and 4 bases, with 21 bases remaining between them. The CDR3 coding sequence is TGTGCCAGCAGTTTTTGGCAGGGTACCTCCTTTCCCTATGGCTACACCTTC. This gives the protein CASSFWQGTSFPYGYTF.

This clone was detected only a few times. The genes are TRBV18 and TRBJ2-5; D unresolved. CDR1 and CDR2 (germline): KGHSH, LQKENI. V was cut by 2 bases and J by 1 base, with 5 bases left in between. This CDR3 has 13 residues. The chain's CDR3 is CASSPVGQETQYF. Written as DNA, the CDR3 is TGTGCCAGCTCACCAGTGGGCCAAGAGACCCAGTACTTC. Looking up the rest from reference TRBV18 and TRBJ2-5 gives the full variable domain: NAGVMQNPRHLVRRRGQEARLRCSPMKGHSHVYWYRQLPEEGLKFMVYLQKENIIDESGMPKERFSAEFPKEGPSILRIQQVVRGDSAAYFCASSPVGQETQYFGPGTRLLVL.

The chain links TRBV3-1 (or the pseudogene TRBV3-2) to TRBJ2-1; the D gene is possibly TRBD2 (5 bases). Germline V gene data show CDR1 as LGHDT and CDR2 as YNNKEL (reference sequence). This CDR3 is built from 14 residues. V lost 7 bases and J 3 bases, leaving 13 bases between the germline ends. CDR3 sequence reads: CASKAARDYNEQFF. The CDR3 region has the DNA TGTGCCAGCAAGGCCGCCCGGGACTACAATGAGCAGTTCTTC.

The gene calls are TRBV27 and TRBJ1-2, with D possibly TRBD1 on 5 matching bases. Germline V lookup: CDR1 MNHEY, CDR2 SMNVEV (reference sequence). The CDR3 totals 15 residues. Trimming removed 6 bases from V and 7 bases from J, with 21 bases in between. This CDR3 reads CASSLKTVYERGYTF. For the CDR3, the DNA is TGTGCCAGCAGCCTAAAGACAGTTTATGAGCGTGGCTACACCTTC.

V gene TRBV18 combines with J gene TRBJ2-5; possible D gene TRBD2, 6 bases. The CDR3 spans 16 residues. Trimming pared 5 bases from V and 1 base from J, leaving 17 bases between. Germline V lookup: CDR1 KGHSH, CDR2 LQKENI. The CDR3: CASSTQGLAIQETQYF. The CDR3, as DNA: TGTGCCAGCTCAACGCAGGGCCTAGCGATCCAAGAGACCCAGTACTTC. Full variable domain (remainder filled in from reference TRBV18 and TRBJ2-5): NAGVMQNPRHLVRRRGQEARLRCSPMKGHSHVYWYRQLPEEGLKFMVYLQKENIIDESGMPKERFSAEFPKEGPSILRIQQVVRGDSAAYFCASSTQGLAIQETQYFGPGTRLLVL.

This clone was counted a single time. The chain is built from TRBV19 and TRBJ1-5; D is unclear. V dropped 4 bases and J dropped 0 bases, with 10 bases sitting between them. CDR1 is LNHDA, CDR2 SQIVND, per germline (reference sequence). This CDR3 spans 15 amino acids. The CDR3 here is CASSTRWVSNQPQHF. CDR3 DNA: TGTGCCAGTAGTACCCGTTGGGTTAGCAATCAGCCCCAGCATTTT.

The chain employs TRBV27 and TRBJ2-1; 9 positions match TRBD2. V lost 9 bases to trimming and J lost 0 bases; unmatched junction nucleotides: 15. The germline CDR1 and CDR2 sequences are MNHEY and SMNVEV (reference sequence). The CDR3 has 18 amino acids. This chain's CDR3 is CASASGLAGLSSYNEQFF. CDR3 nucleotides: TGTGCCAGTGCTTCTGGGCTAGCGGGGTTGAGCTCCTACAATGAGCAGTTCTTC.

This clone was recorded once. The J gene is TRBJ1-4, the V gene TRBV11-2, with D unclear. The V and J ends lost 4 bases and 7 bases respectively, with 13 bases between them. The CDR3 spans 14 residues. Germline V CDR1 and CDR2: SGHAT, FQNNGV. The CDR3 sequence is CASSWSPSGEKLFF. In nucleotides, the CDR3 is TGTGCCAGCAGCTGGTCGCCGTCTGGTGAAAAACTGTTTTTT. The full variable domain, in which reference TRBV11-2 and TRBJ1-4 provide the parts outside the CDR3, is EAGVAQSPRYKIIEKRQSVAFWCNPISGHATLYWYQQILGQGPKLLIQFQNNGVVDDSQLPKDRFSAERLKGVDSTLKIQPAKLEDSAVYLCASSWSPSGEKLFFGSGTQLSVL.

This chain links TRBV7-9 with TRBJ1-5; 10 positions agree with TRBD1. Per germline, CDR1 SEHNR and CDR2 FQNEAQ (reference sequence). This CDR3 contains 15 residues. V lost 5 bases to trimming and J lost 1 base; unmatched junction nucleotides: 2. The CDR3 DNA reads TGTGCCAGCAGCGTGGGACAGGGGAGCAATCAGCCCCAGCATTTT. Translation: CASSVGQGSNQPQHF.

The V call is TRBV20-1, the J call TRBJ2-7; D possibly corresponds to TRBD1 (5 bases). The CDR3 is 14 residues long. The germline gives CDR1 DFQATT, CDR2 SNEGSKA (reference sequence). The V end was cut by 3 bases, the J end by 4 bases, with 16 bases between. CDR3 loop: CSASLGRVRYEQYF. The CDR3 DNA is TGCAGTGCTAGTTTGGGCAGGGTGCGTTACGAGCAGTACTTC.

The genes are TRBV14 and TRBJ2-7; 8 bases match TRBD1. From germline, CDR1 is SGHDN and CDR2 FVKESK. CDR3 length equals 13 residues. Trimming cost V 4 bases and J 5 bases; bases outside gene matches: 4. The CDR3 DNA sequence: TGTGCCAGCAGCCGTCGGACAGGGCACGAGCAGTACTTC. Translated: CASSRRTGHEQYF.

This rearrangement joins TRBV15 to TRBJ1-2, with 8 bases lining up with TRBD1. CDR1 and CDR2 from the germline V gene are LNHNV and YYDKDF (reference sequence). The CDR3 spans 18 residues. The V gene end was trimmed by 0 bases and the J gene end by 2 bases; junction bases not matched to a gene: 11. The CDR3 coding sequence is TGTGCCACCAGCAGAGAAGTAGGGCAGGGGGCCGTGAACTATGGCTACACCTTC. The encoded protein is CATSREVGQGAVNYGYTF.

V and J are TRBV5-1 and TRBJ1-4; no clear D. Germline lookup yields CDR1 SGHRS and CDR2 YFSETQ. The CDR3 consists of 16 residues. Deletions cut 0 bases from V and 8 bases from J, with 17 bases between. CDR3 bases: TGCGCCAGCAGCTTGGGAAGCGGTGGAGTGGACGAAAAACTGTTTTTT. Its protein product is CASSLGSGGVDEKLFF.

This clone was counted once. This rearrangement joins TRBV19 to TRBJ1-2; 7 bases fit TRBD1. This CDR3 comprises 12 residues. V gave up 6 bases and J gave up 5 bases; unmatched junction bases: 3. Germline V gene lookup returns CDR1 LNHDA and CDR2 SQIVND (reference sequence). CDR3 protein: CASREQGYGYTF. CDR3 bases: TGTGCCAGTAGGGAACAGGGGTATGGCTACACCTTC. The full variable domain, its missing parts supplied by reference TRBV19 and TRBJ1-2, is DGGITQSPKYLFRKEGQNVTLSCEQNLNHDAMYWYRQDPGQGLRLIYYSQIVNDFQKGDIAEGYSVSREKKESFPLTVTSAQKNPTAFYLCASREQGYGYTFGSGTRLTVV.

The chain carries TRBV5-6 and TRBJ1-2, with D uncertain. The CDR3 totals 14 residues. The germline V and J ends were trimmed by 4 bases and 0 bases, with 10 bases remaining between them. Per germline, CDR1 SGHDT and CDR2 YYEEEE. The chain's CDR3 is CASSLPQANYGYTF. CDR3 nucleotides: TGTGCCAGCAGCCTACCGCAAGCTAACTATGGCTACACCTTC.

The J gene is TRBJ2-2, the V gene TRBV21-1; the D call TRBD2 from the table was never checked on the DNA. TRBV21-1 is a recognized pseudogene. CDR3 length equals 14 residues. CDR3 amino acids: CASSKETATGELFF. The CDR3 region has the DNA TGTGCCAGCAGCAAAGAAACTGCCACCGGGGAGCTGTTTTTT.

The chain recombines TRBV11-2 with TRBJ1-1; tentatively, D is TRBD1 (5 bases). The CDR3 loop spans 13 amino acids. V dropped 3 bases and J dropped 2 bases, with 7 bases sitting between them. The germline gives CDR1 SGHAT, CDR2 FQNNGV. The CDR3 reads CASSFQGNTEAFF. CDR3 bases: TGTGCCAGCAGCTTCCAGGGCAACACTGAAGCTTTCTTT.

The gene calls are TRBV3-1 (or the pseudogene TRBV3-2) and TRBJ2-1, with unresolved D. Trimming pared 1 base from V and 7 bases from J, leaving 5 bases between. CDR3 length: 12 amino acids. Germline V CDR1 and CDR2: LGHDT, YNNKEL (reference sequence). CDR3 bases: TGTGCCAGCAGCCAAGCCCCTAATGAGCAGTTCTTC. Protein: CASSQAPNEQFF.

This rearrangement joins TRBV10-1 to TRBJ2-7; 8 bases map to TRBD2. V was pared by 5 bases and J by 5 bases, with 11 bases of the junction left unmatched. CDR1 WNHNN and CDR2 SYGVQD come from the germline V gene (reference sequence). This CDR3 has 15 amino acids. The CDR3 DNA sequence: TGCGCCAGCAGTATCTTTGGCGGGGGGTTCGACGAGCAGTACTTC. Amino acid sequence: CASSIFGGGFDEQYF.

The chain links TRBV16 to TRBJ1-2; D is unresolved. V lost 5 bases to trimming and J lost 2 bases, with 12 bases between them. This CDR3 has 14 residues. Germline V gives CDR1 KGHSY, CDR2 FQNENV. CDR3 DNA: TGTGCCAGCAGCAAAGGAGAAATCAACTATGGCTACACCTTC. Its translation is CASSKGEINYGYTF.

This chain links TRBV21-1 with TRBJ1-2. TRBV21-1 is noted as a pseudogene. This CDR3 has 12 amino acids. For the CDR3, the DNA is TGTGCCAGCTCTGGGTCTAGGGATGGCTACACCTTC. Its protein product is CASSGSRDGYTF.

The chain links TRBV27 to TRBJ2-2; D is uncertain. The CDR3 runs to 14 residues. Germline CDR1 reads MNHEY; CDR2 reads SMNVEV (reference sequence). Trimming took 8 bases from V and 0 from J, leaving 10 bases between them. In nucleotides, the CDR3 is TGTGCCAGCGGTAAGGGAACGAACACCGGGGAGCTGTTTTTT. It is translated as CASGKGTNTGELFF.

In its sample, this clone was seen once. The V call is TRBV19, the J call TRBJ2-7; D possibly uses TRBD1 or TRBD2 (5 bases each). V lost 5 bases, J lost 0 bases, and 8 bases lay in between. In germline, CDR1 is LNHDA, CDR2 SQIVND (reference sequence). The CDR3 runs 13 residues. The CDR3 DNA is TGTGCCAGTAGTCCAGGGAGCTCCTACGAGCAGTACTTC. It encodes CASSPGSSYEQYF. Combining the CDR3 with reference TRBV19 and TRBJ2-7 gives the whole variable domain DGGITQSPKYLFRKEGQNVTLSCEQNLNHDAMYWYRQDPGQGLRLIYYSQIVNDFQKGDIAEGYSVSREKKESFPLTVTSAQKNPTAFYLCASSPGSSYEQYFGPGTRLTVT.

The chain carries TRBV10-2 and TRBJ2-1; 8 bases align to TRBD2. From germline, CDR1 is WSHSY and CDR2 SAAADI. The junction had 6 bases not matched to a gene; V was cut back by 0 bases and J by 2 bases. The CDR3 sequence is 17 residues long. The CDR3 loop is CASSESSGGPPYNEQFF. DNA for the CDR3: TGCGCCAGCAGTGAGTCGAGCGGGGGCCCGCCCTACAATGAGCAGTTCTTC.